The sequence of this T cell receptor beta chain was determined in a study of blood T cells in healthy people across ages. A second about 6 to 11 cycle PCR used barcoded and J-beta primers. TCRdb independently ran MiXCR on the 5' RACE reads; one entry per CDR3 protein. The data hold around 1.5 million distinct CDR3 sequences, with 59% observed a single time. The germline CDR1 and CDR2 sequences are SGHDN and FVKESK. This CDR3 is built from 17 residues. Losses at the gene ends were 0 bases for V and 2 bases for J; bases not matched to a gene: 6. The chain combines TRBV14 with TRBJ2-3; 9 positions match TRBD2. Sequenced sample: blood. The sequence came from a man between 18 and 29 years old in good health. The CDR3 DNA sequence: TGTGCCAGCAGCCAAGATCGCCGCGGGGGGGTCACAGATACGCAGTATTTT. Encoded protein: CASSQDRRGGVTDTQYF.